These 31 T cell receptor beta chains originate from one sample sequenced in a study of control samples from healthy donors and cancer patients. Assay: immunoSEQ multiplex PCR; the TCRdb copy retains only in-frame clones and omits some. In the table there are about 140,000 clones, about 90% of which are singletons. The sample was blood. These receptors originate from a man aged 18 to 29 in good health.

The V gene is TRBV4-3, the J gene TRBJ1-1, with no clear D. The V gene's germline CDR1 is LGHNA and CDR2 YSLEER. Trimming left V 2 bases short and J 3 bases short, with 19 bases between. This CDR3 has 17 residues. Written as DNA, the CDR3 is TGCGCCAGCAGCCAAAGTAACAGCGGCTTGGGCGACACTGAAGCTTTCTTT. Translation gives CASSQSNSGLGDTEAFF.

This chain links TRBV14 with TRBJ2-3; maybe TRBD2 (6 bases). This CDR3 is built from 18 residues. V dropped 3 bases and J dropped 4 bases, with 23 bases sitting between them. Germline V gene sequence: CDR1 SGHDN, CDR2 FVKESK. The CDR3 sequence is CASSQGRYSVRHADTQYF. As DNA, the CDR3 is TGTGCCAGCAGCCAGGGGAGGTACTCGGTGAGACACGCAGATACGCAGTATTTT.

The rearrangement uses TRBV2 and TRBJ2-7; TRBD1 matches at 9 bases. The CDR3 totals 16 residues. V was clipped by 8 bases and J by 3 bases; unmatched bases: 14. The germline CDR1 and CDR2 sequences are SNHLY and FYNNEI. In nucleotides, the CDR3 is TGTGCCAGCGTCGGGGGACCGGGACAGGGAAACTACGAGCAGTACTTC. It specifies CASVGGPGQGNYEQYF.

The rearrangement joins TRBV29-1 to TRBJ1-1; no firm D call. CDR1 and CDR2 (germline): SQVTM, ANQGSEA. The CDR3 spans 15 residues. V lost 1 base and J 5 bases, leaving 17 bases between the germline ends. CDR3 in DNA: TGCAGCGTTGAAGTAGGCTTCGAGGTGGGGACTGAAGCTTTCTTT. Its translation is CSVEVGFEVGTEAFF.

The genes are TRBV6-4 and TRBJ1-1, with a possible D match to TRBD1 (6 bases). There are 14 residues in the CDR3. Trimming removed 3 bases at V and 1 base at J, with 9 bases between. Germline V gene data show CDR1 as MRHNA and CDR2 as SNTAGT. The CDR3 DNA sequence: TGTGCCAGCAGTGAAAGAGGGGGGAACACTGAAGCTTTCTTT. This encodes CASSERGGNTEAFF.

The chain combines TRBV20-1 with TRBJ1-1, with D hard to call. With 4 bases removed from V and 4 bases from J, the gap between germline ends came to 7 bases. CDR1 is DFQATT and CDR2 is SNEGSKA in the germline V gene (reference sequence). This CDR3 has 11 amino acids. CDR3 sequence: CSANRGTEAFF. DNA of the CDR3: TGCAGTGCTAACCGGGGCACTGAAGCTTTCTTT.

V usage is TRBV6-2 or TRBV6-3 and J usage is TRBJ1-5, with D unclear. This CDR3 has 12 amino acids. V was pared by 6 bases and J by 1 base, with 4 bases between. Germline CDR1 MNHEY, CDR2 SVGEGT. In nucleotides, the CDR3 is TGTGCCAGCAGCAACAGCAATCAGCCCCAGCATTTT. Translation gives CASSNSNQPQHF.

V and J are TRBV7-2 and TRBJ2-1; D remains unclear. The CDR3 loop spans 15 amino acids. V lost 10 bases and J lost 4, with 20 bases in between. Germline V gene lookup returns CDR1 SGHTA and CDR2 FQGNSA. For the CDR3, the DNA is TGTGCCACTCTTATCGGCGAACAGATATACAATGAGCAGTTCTTC. Translated: CATLIGEQIYNEQFF.

CDR3 DNA sequence: TGTGCCAGCAGTTTTGGCGCGGGGGGTACCTACGAGCAGTACTTC. It translates to CASSFGAGGTYEQYF. The chain has TRBV27 and TRBJ2-7; 8 positions match TRBD2. The CDR3 totals 15 residues. Germline CDR1 and CDR2: MNHEY and SMNVEV (reference sequence). Trimming at V came to 3 bases and at J to 2 bases, leaving 6 bases not matched to a gene.

V and J are TRBV7-7 and TRBJ2-1; D is perhaps TRBD2 (8 bases). From germline, CDR1 is SSHAT and CDR2 FNYEAQ (reference sequence). The CDR3 loop spans 18 amino acids. V gave up 3 bases and J gave up 8 bases, with 26 bases separating them. CDR3 nucleotide sequence: TGTGCCAGCAGCTTGGGAAGGGGGCCCGTAGCGGGGAAGTATGAGCAGTTCTTC. Its translation: CASSLGRGPVAGKYEQFF.

This clone occurred a few times. V and J are TRBV7-9 and TRBJ2-1; 7 positions match TRBD2. Germline V gene data show CDR1 as SEHNR and CDR2 as FQNEAQ (reference sequence). This CDR3 has 15 amino acids. V lost 7 bases to trimming and J lost 10 bases; unmatched junction nucleotides: 16. CDR3 sequence (DNA): TGTGCCAGCACCATACGACCGGCGGGGGTCTCGGAGCAGTTCTTC. It specifies CASTIRPAGVSEQFF.

The chain has TRBV5-1 and TRBJ2-2; tentative D call: TRBD1 (6 bases). The V end was cut by 4 bases, the J end by 7 bases, with 17 bases between. CDR1 is SGHRS and CDR2 is YFSETQ in the germline V gene. The CDR3 is 15 amino acids. The CDR3 protein is CASSSWTDWNGELFF. In DNA, the CDR3 is TGCGCCAGCAGCAGCTGGACAGATTGGAACGGGGAGCTGTTTTTT.

In its sample, this clone was seen once. This chain links TRBV7-6 with TRBJ2-5; 14 bases are shared with TRBD2. Germline trimming cut 5 bases from V and 3 bases from J; bases unmatched to any gene: 11. The CDR3 is 18 residues long. CDR1 and CDR2 (germline): SGHVS, FNYEAQ. The CDR3 spells CASSRLNPGLAGEETQYF. CDR3 DNA: TGTGCCAGCAGCCGACTCAATCCGGGACTAGCGGGGGAAGAGACCCAGTACTTC.

The V call is TRBV19, the J call TRBJ2-7; maybe TRBD1 (5 bases). The CDR3 has 14 residues. Germline V gene data show CDR1 as LNHDA and CDR2 as SQIVND (reference sequence). Trimming shortened V by 5 bases and J by 4 bases, and 15 bases separated the two germline ends. The chain's CDR3 is CASSVGQIGYEQYF. CDR3 coding DNA: TGTGCCAGTAGTGTGGGGCAGATCGGTTACGAGCAGTACTTC.

In regard to this clone: A read error may account for a junction end that differs from germline. The chain combines TRBV4-1 with TRBJ2-5; maybe TRBD2 (7 bases). CDR1 is MGHRA and CDR2 is YSYEKL in the germline V gene. CDR3 length: 15 amino acids. CDR3 region: CASSQVTGGAETQYF. CDR3 sequence (DNA): TGCGCCAGCAGTCAAGTTACGGGGGGCGCAGAGACCCAGTACTTC.

The chain uses TRBV7-3 and TRBJ1-1; TRBD1 agrees at 8 bases. Per the germline V gene, CDR1 is SGHTA and CDR2 is FQGTGA. The ends lost 2 bases at V and 2 bases at J; junction bases unmatched: 13. The CDR3 sequence is 18 residues long. The CDR3 protein is CASSLEPTGTGGNTEAFF. The CDR3 DNA reads TGTGCCAGCAGCTTAGAACCCACCGGGACAGGTGGTAACACTGAAGCTTTCTTT.

The chain employs TRBV5-1 and TRBJ2-7; 8 bases are shared with TRBD1. Unmatched junction bases numbered 9, after V lost 1 base and J lost 3 bases. Germline loops: CDR1 SGHRS, CDR2 YFSETQ. The CDR3 loop spans 16 amino acids. The CDR3 spells CASSLPDRVFFYEQYF. In nucleotides, the CDR3 is TGCGCCAGCAGCTTGCCGGACAGGGTATTTTTCTACGAGCAGTACTTC.

V and J are TRBV18 and TRBJ2-1; 8 bases align to TRBD1. The trim removed 3 bases at V and 5 bases at J, leaving 6 bases unmatched. Looked up from germline, CDR1 is KGHSH and CDR2 is LQKENI. The CDR3 extends over 15 amino acids. The CDR3 here is CASSPDREVHNEQFF. Written as DNA, the CDR3 is TGTGCCAGCTCACCGGACAGGGAGGTTCACAATGAGCAGTTCTTC.

V is TRBV6-5 and J is TRBJ2-7; D is possibly TRBD2 (5 bases). Between the trimmed V and J ends, which lost 8 bases and 2 bases, there was a span of 13 bases. The CDR3 covers 13 residues. Germline loops: CDR1 MNHEY, CDR2 SVGAGI. The CDR3, as DNA: TGTGCCAGCGGGTCGGACGGGACCTACGAGCAGTACTTC. Translation gives CASGSDGTYEQYF.

The chain joins TRBV4-1 to TRBJ1-6, with D uncertain. The CDR3 has 14 residues. The V gene's germline CDR1 is MGHRA and CDR2 YSYEKL. The germline V and J ends were trimmed by 1 base and 6 bases, with 7 bases remaining between them. The CDR3 reads CASSQALSNSPLHF. CDR3 coding DNA: TGCGCCAGCAGCCAAGCTCTAAGTAATTCACCCCTCCACTTT.

The rearrangement joins TRBV25-1 to TRBJ1-2; 9 bases match TRBD1. Trimming removed 2 bases from V and 2 bases from J; junction bases left unmatched: 9. CDR3 length equals 17 residues. Germline V gene sequence: CDR1 MGHDK, CDR2 SYGVNS. The CDR3 bases are TGTGCCAGCAGTGAACAAGAAGGACAGGGGAGGAACTATGGCTACACCTTC. Encoded protein: CASSEQEGQGRNYGYTF.

The rearrangement uses TRBV7-9 and TRBJ2-4; 8 bases map to TRBD1. The V segment lost 1 base and the J segment 14 bases; nucleotides outside the gene matches: 10. The CDR3 has 14 amino acids. Germline V gene lookup returns CDR1 SEHNR and CDR2 FQNEAQ (reference sequence). The CDR3: CASSLDSGTGFEYF. CDR3 nucleotides: TGTGCCAGCAGCTTAGACTCCGGGACAGGCTTCGAGTACTTC.

V is TRBV2 and J is TRBJ2-5, with 10 bases aligning to TRBD1. V gave up 5 bases and J gave up 2 bases; unmatched junction bases: 8. Germline loops: CDR1 SNHLY, CDR2 FYNNEI. CDR3 size: 16 residues. CDR3 nucleotide sequence: TGTGCCAGCAGTCTCCGGGACAGGGGACCGCAAGAGACCCAGTACTTC. This codes for CASSLRDRGPQETQYF.

The rearrangement uses TRBV2 and TRBJ2-5, with a tentative D call TRBD2 (7 bases). The CDR3 contains 14 residues. Trimming stripped 4 bases from V and 5 bases from J, with 14 bases between. CDR1 and CDR2 from the germline V gene are SNHLY and FYNNEI. CDR3 nucleotides: TGTGCCAGCAGTGGGAGGGGGGGTTTGGAGACCCAGTACTTC. Its protein product is CASSGRGGLETQYF.

This chain connects TRBV7-6 to TRBJ2-2, with 8 bases matching TRBD1. CDR3 length equals 15 residues. With V trimmed by 7 bases and J by 6 bases, 10 bases remained unmatched. CDR1 and CDR2 from the germline V gene are SGHVS and FNYEAQ. CDR3 nucleotides: TGTGCCAGCATAACCCGCGGACAGGGAGCCGGGGAGCTGTTTTTT. It codes for CASITRGQGAGELFF.

The chain recombines TRBV27 with TRBJ1-1; 7 bases are shared with TRBD1. CDR1 and CDR2 (germline): MNHEY, SMNVEV (reference sequence). The CDR3 extends over 15 amino acids. Trimming took 0 bases from V and 5 from J; bases not matched to a gene: 6. Written as DNA, the CDR3 is TGTGCCAGCAGTTTATCGGCGACAGGGTTGACTGAAGCTTTCTTT. Encoded protein: CASSLSATGLTEAFF.

This rearrangement joins TRBV5-1 to TRBJ2-7; 12 bases fit TRBD2. Germline CDR1 reads SGHRS; CDR2 reads YFSETQ. The CDR3 loop spans 16 amino acids. Germline trimming cut 4 bases from V and 0 bases from J; bases unmatched to any gene: 5. DNA for the CDR3: TGCGCCAGCAGCCACGGACTAGCGGGGAACTCCTACGAGCAGTACTTC. Its protein is CASSHGLAGNSYEQYF.

This clone was counted a single time. The J gene is TRBJ2-5, the V gene TRBV3-1 (or the pseudogene TRBV3-2); TRBD1 matches 10 bases. V was pared by 7 bases and J by 4 bases, with 12 bases of the junction left unmatched. CDR1 LGHDT and CDR2 YNNKEL come from the germline V gene (reference sequence). The length of the CDR3 is 16 residues. CDR3 sequence reads: CASTKNPGTGAETQYF. CDR3 bases: TGTGCCAGCACAAAAAACCCCGGGACAGGGGCAGAGACCCAGTACTTC.

The gene calls are TRBV5-6 and TRBJ1-5, with D possibly TRBD1 on 6 matching bases. The V and J ends lost 4 bases and 3 bases respectively, with 11 bases between them. Germline-derived CDR1 and CDR2 are SGHDT and YYEEEE. The CDR3 has 14 residues. The CDR3 is CASSADRSNQPQHF. The DNA for the CDR3 is TGTGCCAGCAGCGCGGACAGATCCAATCAGCCCCAGCATTTT.

V and J are TRBV18 and TRBJ2-3; TRBD1 agrees at 11 bases. Trimming cost V 4 bases and J 4 bases; bases outside gene matches: 4. From germline, CDR1 is KGHSH and CDR2 LQKENI. The CDR3 has 15 residues. The CDR3 nucleotides read TGTGCCAGCTCACTTAGGACAGGGGGCGCAGATACGCAGTATTTT. Residues: CASSLRTGGADTQYF.

The chain carries TRBV7-3 and TRBJ1-2; D perhaps matches TRBD1 (6 bases). Trimming took 1 base from V and 2 from J, leaving 8 bases between them. Germline CDR1 is SGHTA and CDR2 is FQGTGA. The CDR3 spans 14 residues. CDR3: CASSLNGGNYGYTF. The CDR3 coding sequence is TGTGCCAGCAGCTTAAATGGGGGCAACTATGGCTACACCTTC.